These 27 T cell receptor beta chains came from one sample sequenced in a study of CXCR3-negative and CXCR3-positive naive CD8 T cells. UMI-labeled 5' RACE TRB cDNA libraries were prepared from the cells. Following a re-call of the 5' RACE reads, TCRdb has one entry per CDR3 protein and lacks DNA. This table lists tens of thousands of distinct CDR3 sequences. Input material: naive CXCR3- CD8+ T cells from blood. Sample subset: CD45RO-CCR7+CD27+CD95- naive CD8+ T cells lacking CXCR3 (TNR3-). The source is a human donor in good health. Some clones in this sample may be carry-over from other donors' samples.

The chain combines TRBV27 with TRBJ1-1; TCRdb selects TRBD1, and the lack of DNA leaves this call unchecked. The CDR3 is 15 amino acids. Germline V gene sequence: CDR1 MNHEY, CDR2 SMNVEV (reference sequence). CDR3 protein: CASSPGFSLNTEAFF.

The chain combines TRBV28 with TRBJ2-5; TCRdb proposes TRBD2, but this gene call is untestable without DNA. CDR3 size: 15 residues. Germline V gene lookup returns CDR1 MDHEN and CDR2 SYDVKM. CDR3 residues: CASSPWTGSQETQYF.

The genes are TRBV10-3 and TRBJ2-7; TCRdb reports TRBD1, a call that lacks DNA to check it against. From germline, CDR1 is ENHRY and CDR2 SYGVKD. CDR3 length: 15 amino acids. The CDR3 loop is CAISEPRQVSYEQYF.

The V call is TRBV4-3, the J call TRBJ1-4; without DNA, the TCRdb call of TRBD1 cannot be checked. Germline lookup yields CDR1 LGHNA and CDR2 YSLEER. The CDR3 has 12 amino acids. The CDR3 region is CASSQGPGTDVF.

The V gene is TRBV5-4, the J gene TRBJ2-7; the TCRdb D gene call, TRBD1, has no DNA to confirm it. In germline, CDR1 is SGHNT, CDR2 YYREEE (reference sequence). This CDR3 is built from 14 residues. The CDR3 is CASSLDTGSYEQYF.

The V call is TRBV28, the J call TRBJ1-1. The CDR3 contains 13 residues. Germline lookup yields CDR1 MDHEN and CDR2 SYDVKM. This chain's CDR3 is CASSFYKNTEAFF.

The chain links TRBV20-1 to TRBJ2-7; no DNA is available, so the TRBD2 call from TCRdb remains unchecked. Germline values: CDR1 DFQATT, CDR2 SNEGSKA (reference sequence). CDR3 length: 14 amino acids. CDR3 amino acids: CSARDQARGYEQYF.

The chain joins TRBV12-3 or TRBV12-4 to TRBJ2-1; TCRdb gives TRBD1 as the D gene, but with no DNA this cannot be confirmed. The CDR3 contains 12 residues. The CDR3: CASSPLNNEQFF.

J is TRBJ2-7 and V is TRBV27; TCRdb proposes TRBD1, but this gene call is untestable without DNA. In germline, CDR1 is MNHEY, CDR2 SMNVEV (reference sequence). The CDR3 extends over 15 amino acids. The CDR3 is CASSLKGTGDYEQYF.

This sequence joins TRBV12-3 or TRBV12-4 and TRBJ2-7. This CDR3 is 13 amino acids long. CDR3 amino acids: CASSPNLFYEQYF.

The V call is TRBV19, the J call TRBJ1-2. Germline lookup yields CDR1 LNHDA and CDR2 SQIVND (reference sequence). The CDR3 consists of 12 residues. The CDR3 spells CASSMFGYGYTF.

CDR3 loop: CSVVEDGNQPQHF. The J gene is TRBJ1-5, the V gene TRBV29-1. The CDR3 covers 13 residues. Germline lookup yields CDR1 SQVTM and CDR2 ANQGSEA.

V is TRBV28 and J is TRBJ2-7; the D call of TRBD1 rests on TCRdb alone, since no DNA is present to check it. From germline, CDR1 is MDHEN and CDR2 SYDVKM. CDR3 length: 12 amino acids. The CDR3 is CASTPNIYEQYF.

The chain joins TRBV5-1 to TRBJ2-7; lacking DNA, the TRBD2 call made by TCRdb goes unchecked. Looked up from germline, CDR1 is SGHRS and CDR2 is YFSETQ. This CDR3 comprises 13 residues. The CDR3 spells CAGAGTSAYEQYF.

V usage is TRBV12-3 or TRBV12-4 and J usage is TRBJ2-1; TCRdb picks TRBD1, but there is no DNA to check that call. The CDR3 covers 18 residues. CDR3 protein: CASTTSIGGLYLYNEQFF.

This CDR3 reads CASSQEGVISGSYNEQFF. V is TRBV3-1 and J is TRBJ2-1; absent DNA, TCRdb's TRBD1 call cannot be checked. Germline CDR1 and CDR2: LGHDT and YNNKEL (reference sequence). CDR3 length equals 18 residues.

V is TRBV12-3 or TRBV12-4 and J is TRBJ1-3. CDR3 length: 16 amino acids. The CDR3 loop is CASSFGRLSSGNTIYF.

The chain combines TRBV5-6 with TRBJ2-7; no DNA is available, so the TRBD2 call from TCRdb remains unchecked. The CDR3 is made up of 14 amino acids. Germline V gene sequence: CDR1 SGHDT, CDR2 YYEEEE. This CDR3 is CASSLELADYEQYF.

The CDR3 sequence is CSVDVYNEQFF. This chain uses TRBV29-1 with TRBJ2-1. The CDR3 consists of 11 residues. Germline values: CDR1 SQVTM, CDR2 ANQGSEA.

The chain combines TRBV29-1 with TRBJ2-3; with no DNA, the TCRdb D assignment of TRBD2 cannot be verified. CDR1 is SQVTM, CDR2 ANQGSEA, per germline. This CDR3 region has 15 residues. CDR3 sequence reads: CSVEATSGATDTQYF.

V gene TRBV29-1 combines with J gene TRBJ1-2; TCRdb's D call, TRBD1, is unchecked because there is no DNA. CDR1 SQVTM and CDR2 ANQGSEA come from the germline V gene. The CDR3 has 15 amino acids. This CDR3 reads CSVPGTGAYNYGYTF.

The chain uses TRBV7-6 and TRBJ2-1; TCRdb's D gene call, TRBD1, goes unchecked for lack of DNA. This CDR3 has 16 amino acids. In germline, CDR1 is SGHVS, CDR2 FNYEAQ. The CDR3 is CASSLGMRPLFGEQFF. Looking up the rest from reference TRBV7-6 and TRBJ2-1 gives the full variable domain: GAGVSQSPRYKVTKRGQDVALRCDPISGHVSLYWYRQALGQGPEFLTYFNYEAQQDKSGLPNDRFSAERPEGSISTLTIQRTEQRDSAMYRCASSLGMRPLFGEQFFGPGTRLTVL.

The V gene is TRBV3-1, the J gene TRBJ2-1; TCRdb proposes TRBD1, but this gene call is untestable without DNA. This CDR3 spans 16 amino acids. The V gene's germline CDR1 is LGHDT and CDR2 YNNKEL (reference sequence). This chain's CDR3 is CASSQATGQRYNEQFF.

CDR3 in amino acids: CSVEKPFNTEAFF. This sequence joins TRBV29-1 and TRBJ1-1. The length of the CDR3 is 13 residues. Germline V gene data show CDR1 as SQVTM and CDR2 as ANQGSEA.

The chain employs TRBV20-1 and TRBJ2-2. The CDR3 runs 14 residues. Germline loops: CDR1 DFQATT, CDR2 SNEGSKA (reference sequence). CDR3 sequence: CSARVLANTGELFF.

The chain employs TRBV6-5 and TRBJ2-2; the TRBD1 assignment by TCRdb is unverifiable without DNA. CDR1 MNHEY and CDR2 SVGAGI come from the germline V gene. The CDR3 has 14 residues. CDR3 loop: CASSGQGYTGELFF.

This chain joins TRBV5-4 and TRBJ1-1; the TRBD1 assignment by TCRdb is unverifiable without DNA. This CDR3 has 13 residues. The germline gives CDR1 SGHNT, CDR2 YYREEE (reference sequence). This chain's CDR3 is CASSATGHTEAFF.